This TCR beta chain originates from a study of shared clonotypes between healthy human individuals. Study-wide context: There were three CD4 naive, three CD4 memory, two CD8 naive and one CD8 memory plates per donor.

A remark on this clone: Antigen unknown.

The germline V gene encodes CDR1 SGDLS and CDR2 YYNGEE. The CDR3 spans 15 residues. V lost 2 bases, J lost 7 bases, and 7 bases stayed unmatched. Clones were read by immunoSEQ multiplex PCR, and TCRdb kept only the in-frame ones, dropping some. The table includes more than 1.2 million clones, 98% to 99% detected once. Study-level results: Sharing across four donors was highest in naive CD4 (roughly 5%) and lowest in memory CD8 (roughly 0.4%). Generally, naive subsets came out with larger estimated richness than memory subsets.

The sequencing input was naive CD4+ T cells sorted from blood. Subset defined: CD45RA+ positively selected. This TCR came from a man aged 25 to 40 in good health. This chain connects TRBV9 to TRBJ2-2; 8 nucleotides line up with TRBD2. The CDR3 bases are TGTGCCAGCAGCGTGGACGGGAGGGCAGGCGGGGAGCTGTTTTTT. Its translation: CASSVDGRAGGELFF.